Sequencing of this T cell receptor (beta chain) was carried out in a study of T cells in Graves' hyperthyroidism and ophthalmopathy. TCR beta CDR3 region amplification was performed from RNA transcripts. The HTBI primer set drove a first-round RT-PCR of the TCR CDR3. TCRdb processed the multiplex PCR reads anew with MiXCR; each CDR3 protein has one entry. This table has around 500,000 distinct CDR3 sequences, roughly 14% appearing once. Germline CDR1 is MNHNY and CDR2 is SVGAGI (reference sequence). J was trimmed by 4 bases and V by 2 bases; bases with no gene match: 5. This CDR3 is 17 amino acids long. This clonotype occurred many times.

The sequence came from a woman aged 18-29 years with Graves' hyperthyroidism. The rearrangement joins TRBV6-6 to TRBJ2-3; 14 bases align to TRBD2. The sequenced material came from blood. CDR3 amino acids: CASSYPGTSGSADTQYF. The CDR3 nucleotides read TGTGCCAGCAGTTACCCGGGGACTAGCGGGAGCGCAGATACGCAGTATTTT.